These T cell receptor beta chains were read from a single sample in a study of CD8+ T cells in alopecia areata. Clones were read by immunoSEQ multiplex PCR, and TCRdb kept only the in-frame ones, dropping some. The profile covers some 110,000 clones, with 55% to 65% appearing a single time and around 3% taken by the ten largest. Sequenced: CD4+ T cells sorted from blood. These receptor sequences come from a human donor in good health. The CDR3 runs from the conserved cysteine through the conserved F or W. A D gene is named only where the DNA matches it firmly. Part of the rows lack a size; the others show once, few, many or a class for expanded clones.

v_call,d_call,j_call,clone_size,cdr3_aa,cdr3_nt
TRBV30,-,TRBJ1-2,-,CAFFAWGYTF,TGTGCCTTCTTCGCGTGGGGATACACCTTC
TRBV29-1,-,TRBJ1-1,once,CSVVYGPEAFF,TGCAGCGTTGTTTATGGACCCGAAGCTTTCTTT
TRBV7-2,-,TRBJ2-1,-,CASSLGYTGQFF,TGTGCCAGCAGCTTAGGGTATACAGGGCAGTTCTTC
TRBV10-1,-,TRBJ2-1,-,CASRGTGSVEQFF,TGCGCCAGCCGGGGGACTGGCTCGGTTGAGCAGTTCTTC
TRBV30,-,TRBJ1-5,-,CAWSVQGQPQHF,TGTGCCTGGAGTGTACAAGGGCAGCCCCAGCATTTT
TRBV7-9,TRBD2,TRBJ2-3,many,CASGGGTDTQYF,TGTGCCTCCGGGGGAGGGACAGATACGCAGTATTTT
TRBV4-1,-,TRBJ1-6,-,CASSQDRQGALHF,TGCGCCAGCAGCCAAGATAGGCAAGGAGCCCTCCACTTT
TRBV5-1,TRBD1,TRBJ1-1,few,CASSSTGQGGTEAFF,TGCGCCAGCAGCTCTACAGGACAGGGTGGTACTGAAGCTTTCTTT
TRBV15,-,TRBJ2-7,-,CATSRDRGGEQYF,TGTGCCACCAGCAGAGACAGGGGCGGCGAGCAGTACTTC
TRBV29-1,-,TRBJ1-5,once,CSVSVGIGQPQHF,TGCAGCGTTTCAGTGGGAATTGGTCAGCCCCAGCATTTT
TRBV27,-,TRBJ1-2,-,CASNLRGGAGGYTF,TGTGCCAGCAACCTTCGGGGAGGGGCCGGTGGCTACACCTTC
TRBV18,-,TRBJ1-1,few,CASSPLDGGNTEAFF,TGTGCCAGCTCCCCACTCGACGGGGGGAACACTGAAGCTTTCTTT
TRBV10-3,TRBD1,TRBJ1-2,-,CASSLTGDYGYTF,TGTGCCAGCAGTTTGACAGGGGACTATGGCTACACCTTC
TRBV25-1,-,TRBJ1-2,-,CASSEGGIGYTF,TGTGCCAGCAGTGAAGGCGGGATAGGCTACACCTTC
TRBV13,TRBD1,TRBJ1-3,few,CASSSGQGRGNTIYF,TGTGCCAGCAGCTCCGGACAGGGGCGTGGAAACACCATATATTTT
TRBV29-1,-,TRBJ2-2,-,CSVDSRGPGELFF,TGCAGCGTTGATTCCAGGGGCCCCGGGGAGCTGTTTTTT
TRBV14,TRBD2,TRBJ2-5,-,CASSPTGALAGGEETQYF,TGTGCCAGCAGCCCAACCGGGGCGCTAGCGGGGGGTGAAGAGACCCAGTACTTC
TRBV7-8,-,TRBJ1-1,-,CASSPHRGGGGTEAFF,TGTGCCAGCAGCCCACACCGAGGGGGAGGGGGCACTGAAGCTTTCTTT
TRBV18,TRBD2,TRBJ2-7,-,CASSSLAGGNEQYF,TGTGCCAGCTCGTCACTAGCGGGGGGCAACGAGCAGTACTTC
TRBV2,TRBD1,TRBJ2-5,-,CASTRQGETQYF,TGTGCCAGCACCCGACAGGGGGAGACCCAGTACTTC
TRBV29-1,TRBD2,TRBJ2-2,-,CSAPGLLDGELFF,TGCAGCGCTCCGGGACTATTGGACGGGGAGCTGTTTTTT
TRBV4-2,-,TRBJ1-2,-,CASSQGLPGLYGYTF,TGTGCCAGCAGCCAAGGTTTACCGGGACTCTATGGCTACACCTTC
TRBV7-2,-,TRBJ2-1,-,CASSSRGGVSSYNEQFF,TGTGCCAGCAGCTCGCGGGGCGGGGTGAGCTCCTACAATGAGCAGTTCTTC
TRBV19,TRBD2,TRBJ2-5,-,CASSEAGLRETQYF,TGTGCCAGTAGTGAAGCGGGGTTGAGGGAGACCCAGTACTTC
TRBV29-1,-,TRBJ2-1,few,CSVPGGGARYNEQFF,TGCAGCGTTCCCGGAGGGGGGGCGCGATACAATGAGCAGTTCTTC
TRBV7-2,-,TRBJ2-1,-,CASSLVITDYNEQFF,TGTGCCAGCAGCTTAGTAATCACAGATTACAATGAGCAGTTCTTC
TRBV11-2,-,TRBJ2-5,-,CASSLVPGAPETQYF,TGTGCCAGCAGCTTAGTACCGGGGGCCCCGGAGACCCAGTACTTC
TRBV18,-,TRBJ1-1,few,CASSPTRMNTEAFF,TGTGCCAGCTCACCGACACGGATGAACACTGAAGCTTTCTTT
TRBV19,-,TRBJ2-2,-,CASRDIANTGELFF,TGTGCCAGTCGGGACATTGCGAACACCGGGGAGCTGTTTTTT
TRBV5-1,-,TRBJ2-7,-,CASSPVPHEQYF,TGCGCCAGCAGCCCCGTCCCCCACGAGCAGTACTTC
TRBV14,-,TRBJ2-2,-,CASSQRDNSNTGELFF,TGTGCCAGCAGCCAACGGGATAATTCGAACACCGGGGAGCTGTTTTTT
TRBV9,-,TRBJ2-5,few,CASSGAGETQYF,TGTGCCAGCAGTGGCGCCGGAGAGACCCAGTACTTC
TRBV5-1,-,TRBJ1-1,few,CASRTRVGDTEAFF,TGCGCCAGCAGGACCAGGGTTGGGGACACTGAAGCTTTCTTT
TRBV29-1,-,TRBJ2-3,-,CSAPGADTQYF,TGCAGCGCGCCAGGGGCAGATACGCAGTATTTT
TRBV6-6,-,TRBJ2-7,few,CASSYGHYYEQYF,TGTGCCAGCAGCTACGGACATTACTACGAGCAGTACTTC
TRBV18,-,TRBJ1-6,-,CASSPPTRPAGSPLHF,TGTGCCAGCTCACCACCGACCCGACCAGCTGGTTCACCCCTCCACTTT
TRBV29-1,-,TRBJ2-2,few,CSVSDTYTGELFF,TGCAGCGTTTCTGACACCTACACCGGGGAGCTGTTTTTT
TRBV14,-,TRBJ2-5,few,CARTGGPEETQYF,TGTGCCAGGACGGGGGGCCCTGAGGAGACCCAGTACTTC
TRBV29-1,TRBD2,TRBJ2-3,-,CSVDLVAGGNTDTQYF,TGCAGCGTTGATTTGGTAGCGGGGGGAAACACAGATACGCAGTATTTT
TRBV2,TRBD1,TRBJ2-7,-,CASRAGTGSYEQYF,TGTGCCAGCAGGGCCGGGACAGGATCCTACGAGCAGTACTTC
TRBV6-1,-,TRBJ1-6,-,CASSVEDSRAGGPLHF,TGTGCCAGCAGTGTCGAGGACAGCCGGGCGGGGGGTCCCCTCCACTTT
TRBV9,TRBD2,TRBJ2-3,-,CASGLAGGLPGDTQYF,TGTGCCAGCGGATTAGCGGGGGGCCTCCCAGGGGATACGCAGTATTTT
TRBV4-1,-,TRBJ2-5,-,CASSQGGLETQYF,TGCGCCAGCAGCCAAGGAGGGTTGGAGACCCAGTACTTC
TRBV5-1,-,TRBJ2-2,-,CASSQGDTGELFF,TGCGCCAGCAGCCAGGGTGACACCGGGGAGCTGTTTTTT
TRBV5-1,TRBD2,TRBJ2-5,-,CASSFWLAGGYQETQYF,TGCGCCAGCAGCTTCTGGTTAGCGGGGGGATACCAAGAGACCCAGTACTTC
TRBV25-1,TRBD2,TRBJ2-2,few,CASSPRLSGVHTGELFF,TGTGCCAGCAGCCCTCGACTAAGCGGGGTTCACACCGGGGAGCTGTTTTTT
TRBV5-1,-,TRBJ1-2,few,CASSLDSIYGGYTF,TGCGCCAGCAGCTTGGACAGTATCTATGGCGGCTACACCTTC
TRBV25-1,TRBD1,TRBJ2-1,-,CASSESRTGQYNEQFF,TGTGCCAGCAGTGAATCAAGGACAGGGCAGTACAATGAGCAGTTCTTC
TRBV4-2,TRBD1,TRBJ1-4,-,CASSPTAGGIGEKLFF,TGTGCCAGCAGCCCCACCGCAGGGGGTATAGGCGAAAAACTGTTTTTT
TRBV4-1,TRBD2,TRBJ2-7,once,CASSRGLAVTYEQYF,TGCGCCAGCAGCCGGGGACTAGCGGTTACCTACGAGCAGTACTTC
TRBV2,TRBD1,TRBJ1-2,-,CASTQKAGGYGYTF,TGTGCCAGCACCCAAAAGGCAGGGGGCTATGGCTACACCTTC
TRBV19,TRBD2,TRBJ2-5,-,CASRASGGQETQYF,TGTGCCAGTAGGGCTAGCGGGGGCCAAGAGACCCAGTACTTC
TRBV30,-,TRBJ1-2,-,CAWMVGENYGYTF,TGTGCCTGGATGGTGGGTGAAAACTATGGCTACACCTTC
TRBV29-1,-,TRBJ2-6,-,CSVGAAGANVLTF,TGCAGCGTTGGGGCAGCTGGGGCCAACGTCCTGACTTTC
TRBV7-2,-,TRBJ2-5,few,CASSLVGKETQYF,TGTGCCAGCAGCTTAGTGGGGAAAGAGACCCAGTACTTC
TRBV4-1,-,TRBJ1-2,-,CASSQDPHPYGYTF,TGCGCCAGCAGCCAAGACCCGCACCCCTATGGCTACACCTTC
TRBV7-2,-,TRBJ1-2,few,CASEQGVNYGYTF,TGTGCCAGCGAACAGGGAGTTAACTATGGCTACACCTTC